The 27 T cell receptor beta chains given below trace back to one sample, sequenced in a study of blood T cells in healthy people across ages. It was with a sample-barcoded 5' primer and a J-beta primer mix that a second PCR of about 6 to 11 cycles was run. TCRdb called the 5' RACE reads again in MiXCR, with one record for every CDR3 protein. The sample carries hundreds of thousands of distinct CDR3 sequences, around 38% recorded once. Sequencing was done on a sample of blood. Receptors were obtained from an elderly man in good health.

This clonotype was seen a single time. This sequence joins TRBV27 and TRBJ1-1, with 8 nucleotides matching TRBD1. V was clipped by 5 bases and J by 1 base; unmatched bases: 9. This CDR3 is 16 amino acids long. Germline lookup yields CDR1 MNHEY and CDR2 SMNVEV (reference sequence). CDR3 residues: CASSMPTGAPNTEAFF. CDR3 coding DNA: TGTGCCAGCAGTATGCCGACAGGGGCCCCGAACACTGAAGCTTTCTTT.

This clonotype was counted many times. This chain uses TRBV5-1 with TRBJ2-3; 9 bases line up with TRBD2. Germline V CDR1 and CDR2: SGHRS, YFSETQ. V shed 1 base and J 0 bases; nucleotides not matched to a gene: 3. There are 16 residues in the CDR3. The CDR3 coding sequence is TGCGCCAGCAGCTTGCACAGCGGGGGGAGCACAGATACGCAGTATTTT. It yields the protein CASSLHSGGSTDTQYF.

As regards this clonotype: Germline and junction disagree at one end, which may indicate a read error. This chain links TRBV27 with TRBJ2-7, with D perhaps assigned TRBD1 or TRBD2 (7 bases each). Matching the DNA end better, TRBJ2-5 makes the J call doubtful. In germline, CDR1 is MNHEY, CDR2 SMNVEV (reference sequence). This CDR3 region has 13 residues. This CDR3 is CVSSQGGMQTQYF. Written as DNA, the CDR3 is TGTGTCAGCAGTCAGGGGGGGATGCAGACCCAGTACTTC.

The chain combines TRBV6-5 with TRBJ1-6; D is undetermined. The CDR3 is 13 residues long. In germline, CDR1 is MNHEY, CDR2 SVGAGI. V was pared by 2 bases and J by 10 bases, with 9 bases between. The CDR3 coding sequence is TGTGCCAGCAGTTACAGGACCCGCTCACCCCTCCACTTT. Protein: CASSYRTRSPLHF.

The genes are TRBV5-5 and TRBJ1-2; D gene ambiguous. The V and J ends lost 4 bases and 0 bases respectively, with 13 bases between them. This CDR3 contains 15 residues. Germline values: CDR1 SGHKS, CDR2 YYEKEE (reference sequence). The chain's CDR3 is CASSGVATSNYGYTF. The CDR3 bases are TGTGCCAGCAGCGGTGTGGCGACATCTAACTATGGCTACACCTTC.

The chain joins TRBV5-1 to TRBJ2-3, with TRBD1 identical over 7 bases. The CDR3 consists of 15 residues. Germline assignment: CDR1 SGHRS and CDR2 YFSETQ. V shed 4 bases, J shed 5 bases, and the junction held 10 bases outside the gene matches. CDR3 sequence (DNA): TGCGCCAGCAGCCCCTCAGGGGGATCTCAAGATACGCAGTATTTT. This gives the protein CASSPSGGSQDTQYF.

The rearrangement joins TRBV29-1 to TRBJ2-1, with TRBD2 matching 8 bases. Matching the DNA end better, TRBJ2-7 makes the J call doubtful. CDR3 size: 14 residues. Germline assignment: CDR1 SQVTM and CDR2 ANQGSEA. The CDR3 DNA is TGCAGCGTTTTTAGCGGGATGGGTTACAATGAGCAGTACTTC. Its protein is CSVFSGMGYNEQYF.

This clonotype was picked up many times. The chain recombines TRBV29-1 with TRBJ2-5; D may correspond to TRBD1 or TRBD2 (5 bases each). The CDR3 consists of 13 residues. V lost 8 bases to trimming and J lost 2 bases, with 15 bases between them. Per the germline V gene, CDR1 is SQVTM and CDR2 is ANQGSEA. The CDR3 nucleotides read TGCAGCACCGGGGCCCCGGGGCAAGAGACCCAGTACTTC. Translating it yields CSTGAPGQETQYF.

The genes are TRBV29-1 and TRBJ2-5, with 11 nucleotides matching TRBD1. Per the germline V gene, CDR1 is SQVTM and CDR2 is ANQGSEA. The CDR3 is 12 amino acids. The V segment lost 5 bases and the J segment 11 bases; nucleotides outside the gene matches: 7. DNA of the CDR3: TGCAGCGTTCGGACAGGGGGCGGGGAGCAGTACTTC. Its translation is CSVRTGGGEQYF.

This clonotype was detected many times. The rearrangement uses TRBV28 and TRBJ1-1; no reliable D call. This CDR3 has 13 amino acids. Germline loops: CDR1 MDHEN, CDR2 SYDVKM. V was trimmed by 5 bases and J by 1 base, leaving 8 bases between them. The CDR3 region is CASSRRANTEAFF. Here the CDR3 DNA reads TGTGCCAGCAGTAGAAGGGCGAACACTGAAGCTTTCTTT.

The chain links TRBV20-1 to TRBJ2-5, with 9 bases that match TRBD1. Germline CDR1 DFQATT, CDR2 SNEGSKA (reference sequence). The CDR3 runs to 14 residues. Trimming took 0 bases from V and 5 from J; bases not matched to a gene: 4. The CDR3 nucleotides are TGCAGTGCTAGAGATATAGGACAGGGGGAGACCCAGTACTTC. Translating it yields CSARDIGQGETQYF.

This clonotype was seen just once. Being one base from a much bigger clone, this may be a read error. The J gene is TRBJ1-2, the V gene TRBV12-5; the D is unclear. CDR1 and CDR2 from the germline V gene are LGHNT and FRNRAP. This CDR3 has 12 residues. Between the trimmed V and J ends, which lost 4 bases and 0 bases, there was a span of 3 bases. The CDR3: CASGSSNYGYTF. CDR3 nucleotides: TGTGCTAGTGGTTCTTCTAACTATGGCTACACCTTC. The full variable domain, its missing parts supplied by reference TRBV12-5 and TRBJ1-2, is DARVTQTPRHKVTEMGQEVTMRCQPILGHNTVFWYRQTMMQGLELLAYFRNRAPLDDSGMPKDRFSAEMPDATLATLKIQPSEPRDSAVYFCASGSSNYGYTFGSGTRLTVV.

A few counts support this clonotype. The CDR3 protein is CASSLARQGGDTQYF. Written as DNA, the CDR3 is TGTGCCAGCAGCTTAGCACGACAGGGAGGCGATACGCAGTATTTT. This rearrangement joins TRBV7-2 to TRBJ2-3; a possible D gene is TRBD1 (7 bases). Per germline, CDR1 SGHTA and CDR2 FQGNSA. The ends were cut back, 0 bases at V and 6 bases at J, with 13 bases in the middle. CDR3 length equals 15 residues.

This clonotype was seen a handful of times. V gene TRBV20-1 combines with J gene TRBJ1-6, with a tentative D call TRBD1 (5 bases). The CDR3 contains 15 residues. Germline CDR1 and CDR2: DFQATT and SNEGSKA (reference sequence). The germline V and J ends were trimmed by 0 bases and 7 bases, with 13 bases remaining between them. The CDR3 DNA is TGCAGTGCTAGAGATTCGGGACGGGGGAATTCACCCCTCCACTTT. Translating gives CSARDSGRGNSPLHF.

The chain links TRBV7-9 to TRBJ2-3; 8 positions agree with TRBD2. Trimming took 3 bases from V and 1 from J; bases not matched to a gene: 3. Germline-derived CDR1 and CDR2 are SEHNR and FQNEAQ (reference sequence). The CDR3 length is 15 residues. The CDR3 nucleotides read TGTGCCAGCAGCTTGAGTAGCGGGGGCACAGATACGCAGTATTTT. Its translation: CASSLSSGGTDTQYF. The full variable domain, rest sourced from reference TRBV7-9 and TRBJ2-3, is DTGVSQNPRHKITKRGQNVTFRCDPISEHNRLYWYRQTLGQGPEFLTYFQNEAQLEKSRLLSDRFSAERPKGSFSTLEIQRTEQGDSAMYLCASSLSSGGTDTQYFGPGTRLTVL.

This clonotype was observed a handful of times. The gene calls are TRBV12-3 or TRBV12-4 and TRBJ2-1; maybe TRBD2 (5 bases). Deletions cut 8 bases from V and 8 bases from J, with 10 bases between. The CDR3 runs to 11 residues. Written as DNA, the CDR3 is TGTGCCAGCCTCGGGGTCGATGAGCAGTTCTTC. It yields the protein CASLGVDEQFF.

The chain recombines TRBV10-3 with TRBJ2-1; D may correspond to TRBD1 or TRBD2 (5 bases each). The end of the DNA is better explained by TRBJ2-7, so the J call may be wrong. The CDR3 is 13 residues long. Per germline, CDR1 ENHRY and CDR2 SYGVKD. The CDR3 sequence: CAISVRGFHEQYF. CDR3 DNA: TGTGCCATCAGTGTGAGGGGATTCCACGAGCAGTACTTC.

Concerning this clonotype itself: A much larger clone is a single base away; this may be a read error. J is TRBJ2-6 and V is TRBV20-1, with D unclear. CDR3 length equals 15 residues. Germline V lookup: CDR1 DFQATT, CDR2 SNEGSKA (reference sequence). This CDR3 is CSASGTGSRANVLTF. The CDR3 bases are TGCAGTGCTAGTGGTACGGGCTCTAGGGCCAACGTCCTGACTTTC.

A few counts support this clonotype. The CDR3 here is CASPPRCNEQFF. The CDR3 nucleotides are TGTGCCAGCCCGCCTCGGTGCAATGAGCAGTTCTTC. The chain links TRBV2 to TRBJ2-1, with no clear D. The CDR3 is 12 residues long. The germline CDR1 and CDR2 sequences are SNHLY and FYNNEI. Trimming pared 8 bases from V and 6 bases from J, leaving 11 bases between.

V is TRBV2 and J is TRBJ1-1, with a tentative D call TRBD1 (6 bases). Germline loops: CDR1 SNHLY, CDR2 FYNNEI. The V end was cut by 11 bases, the J end by 1 base, with 20 bases between. This CDR3 has 15 amino acids. For the CDR3, the DNA is TGTGCCGGGGGCTCAGGGATAGGGAGGAACACTGAAGCTTTCTTT. Residues: CAGGSGIGRNTEAFF.

This clonotype was detected many times. The chain links TRBV6-5 to TRBJ1-2; TRBD1 matches 8 bases. The germline CDR1 and CDR2 sequences are MNHEY and SVGAGI. Trimming took 6 bases from V and 4 from J; bases not matched to a gene: 4. This CDR3 is built from 13 residues. CDR3 DNA sequence: TGTGCCAGCAGGACGACAGGGGTCTATGGCTACACCTTC. Translated: CASRTTGVYGYTF.

This sequence joins TRBV10-3 and TRBJ2-5; 8 bases are a match to TRBD2. Unmatched junction bases numbered 7, after V lost 2 bases and J lost 5 bases. The CDR3 contains 15 residues. Germline V gene lookup returns CDR1 ENHRY and CDR2 SYGVKD. The CDR3 nucleotides read TGTGCCATCAGTGAGCCAAGCGGGAGACCGGAGACCCAGTACTTC. It codes for CAISEPSGRPETQYF.

This clonotype was observed many times. This chain connects TRBV5-1 to TRBJ1-1; D gene unclear. Germline-derived CDR1 and CDR2 are SGHRS and YFSETQ. CDR3 size: 15 residues. Trimming removed 6 bases at V and 5 bases at J, with 20 bases between. The CDR3 spells CASNWDGSGRTEAFF. The CDR3 DNA sequence: TGCGCCAGCAATTGGGATGGATCGGGTAGGACTGAAGCTTTCTTT.

With respect to this clonotype: This clone may be a read error of a much larger clone one base away. The chain couples TRBV24-1 to TRBJ2-3, with TRBD1 matching 7 bases. The germline V gene encodes CDR1 KGHDR and CDR2 SFDVKD. J was trimmed by 0 bases and V by 3 bases; bases with no gene match: 8. The CDR3 runs 17 residues. As DNA, the CDR3 is TGTGCCACCAGTGATACACCGGGACAGCTTAGCACAGATACGCAGTATTTT. Translated, it gives CATSDTPGQLSTDTQYF.

This clonotype was observed at least ten times. V and J are TRBV20-1 and TRBJ2-3; D might be TRBD1 (7 bases). Germline V lookup: CDR1 DFQATT, CDR2 SNEGSKA (reference sequence). Between the trimmed V and J ends, which lost 6 bases and 0 bases, there was a span of 16 bases. This CDR3 spans 15 amino acids. The CDR3 sequence: CSAPEGQSSTDTQYF. DNA for the CDR3: TGCAGTGCCCCGGAGGGACAGAGCAGCACAGATACGCAGTATTTT.

This clonotype was counted only a few times. The J gene is TRBJ2-7, the V gene TRBV20-1, with TRBD1 identical over 11 bases. Germline-derived CDR1 and CDR2 are DFQATT and SNEGSKA (reference sequence). The CDR3 runs 12 residues. Trimming took 8 bases from V and 3 from J; bases not matched to a gene: 3. CDR3 sequence reads: CSLGTGGYEQYF. CDR3 nucleotides: TGCAGTCTCGGGACAGGGGGCTACGAGCAGTACTTC.

This clonotype has ten or more counts. This rearrangement joins TRBV11-2 to TRBJ2-5, with D perhaps matching TRBD2 (5 bases). Trimming removed 6 bases at V and 5 bases at J, with 10 bases between. The germline CDR1 and CDR2 sequences are SGHAT and FQNNGV. This CDR3 has 12 residues. The CDR3 sequence is CASSLLVETQYF. CDR3 DNA sequence: TGTGCCAGCAGTTTACTAGTGGAGACCCAGTACTTC.